What follows describes a single TCR beta chain. The data stem from a study of OX40 agonist ivuxolimab in advanced cancers. CDR3 size: 14 residues. Trimming stripped 6 bases from V and 7 bases from J, with 17 bases between. Germline CDR1 MDHEN, CDR2 SYDVKM. Measured with immunoSEQ multiplex PCR; TCRdb has only the in-frame clones, and not every one. The sample lists more than 70,000 clones; roughly four fifths were seen once. The rearrangement uses TRBV28 and TRBJ2-3; D possibly corresponds to TRBD2 (5 bases). This clonotype was obtained from an adult with an advanced solid tumor such as melanoma, head and neck, liver or kidney cancer. The sample here was CD4+ or CD8+ T cells sorted from blood, taken in a trial of the OX40 agonist ivuxolimab. CDR3 loop: CASSRGGLANTQYF. In nucleotides, the CDR3 is TGTGCCAGCAGCCGCGGCGGTCTAGCAAATACGCAGTATTTT.